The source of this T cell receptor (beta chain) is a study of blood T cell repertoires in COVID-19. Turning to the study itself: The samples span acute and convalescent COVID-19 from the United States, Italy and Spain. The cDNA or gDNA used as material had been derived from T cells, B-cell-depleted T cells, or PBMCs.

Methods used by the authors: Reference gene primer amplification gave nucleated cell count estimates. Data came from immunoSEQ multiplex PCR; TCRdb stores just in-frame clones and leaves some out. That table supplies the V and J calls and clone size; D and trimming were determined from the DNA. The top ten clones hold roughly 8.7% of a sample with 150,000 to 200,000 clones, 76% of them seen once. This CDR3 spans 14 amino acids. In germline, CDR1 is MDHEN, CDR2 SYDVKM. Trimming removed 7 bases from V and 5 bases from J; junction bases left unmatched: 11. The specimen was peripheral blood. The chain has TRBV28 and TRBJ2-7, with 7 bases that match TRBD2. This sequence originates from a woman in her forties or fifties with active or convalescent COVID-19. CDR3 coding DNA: TGTGCCAGCACCTGGGGGGGAGGGCCCAACGAGCAGTACTTC. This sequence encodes CASTWGGGPNEQYF. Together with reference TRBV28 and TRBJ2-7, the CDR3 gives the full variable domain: DVKVTQSSRYLVKRTGEKVFLECVQDMDHENMFWYRQDPGLGLRLIYFSYDVKMKEKGDIPEGYSVSREKKERFSLILESASTNQTSMYLCASTWGGGPNEQYFGPGTRLTVT.